This T cell receptor beta chain comes out of a study of blood T cell repertoires in COVID-19 (dated by TCRdb to the early 2020s). Notes on the research overall: Samples from collaborators originated in the United States, Italy and Spain and spanned both the acute and convalescent phases of COVID-19. The material from the prospective study consisted of cDNA or gDNA derived from T cells, B-cell-depleted T cells, or PBMCs. Subjects who had been exposed to COVID-19, were actively infected with it, or had recovered from it provided the deeply sampled blood TCRbeta repertoires that made up the dataset. The repertoires were released in a freely available public database meant as a resource for research on the immune response to SARS-CoV-2. The samples were drawn from two sources: the first 160 participants of the ongoing ImmuneRACE study, and 1,200 or so subjects contributed by 6 global collaborators. Nearly every sample came with metadata listing a de-identified subject ID, COVID-19 status, age in years and sex. Where available, HLA class I and class II types were taken from metadata supplied by the sample provider and were not determined by assay-based typing. Paper-wide results and their limitations: How much clinical and demographic metadata was included differed by source and by participant, and the metadata was provided uncurated.

In its sample, this clone was seen many times. The antigen this receptor binds is unknown. Within one base of it there is no much larger clone, and no base qualities were kept. TCRbeta CDR3 regions were amplified from genomic DNA using the immunoSEQ Assay, a bias-controlled multiplex PCR. As for how the authors treated the data: The number of nucleated cells in each sample was estimated by amplification of reference gene primers within the assay. Sequence reads were collapsed and filtered to measure the absolute abundance of every unique TCRbeta CDR3 rearrangement. For each sample, productive Simpson clonality was calculated by taking the square root of Simpson's diversity index across productive rearrangements. Here the immuneACCESS table is served through TCRdb, limited to in-frame sequences with V and J called. Missing clones are a known gap in these copies; in checked studies unresolved V genes cover under half, and the rest lacks a known reason. That table gives V, J and clone size, and the DNA gave D and trimming. In all, the sample holds some 500,000 clones, and roughly nine tenths of those were seen once. Roughly 8.3% of the sample is in the top ten clones.

The germline V gene provides CDR1 SGHVS and CDR2 FNYEAQ. The CDR3 contains 17 residues, cysteine and phenylalanine counted. Only the CDR3 part of the read is kept: 51 bases, read in frame from the first base. For this chain, trimming is 5 bases at the V end and 0 bases at the J end, and the number of junction bases without a gene match is 7. One collaborating source in Seattle enrolled patients while the patients were actively infected and followed the patients over time throughout the course of disease. The collaborating institutions used their own protocols to collect whole blood in K2EDTA tubes. Collaborator samples were shipped for TCRbeta analysis as frozen whole blood, isolated PBMCs, or DNA extracted from either sample type.

The sample consisted of peripheral blood. The rearranged segments are TRBV7-6 and TRBJ2-2, and TRBD2 matches 9 of the central bases. This TCR derives from a woman in her 50s with COVID-19, enrolled during active disease. CDR3 region: CASSLSGGSSNTGELFF. The nucleotide sequence reads TGTGCCAGCAGCCTCAGCGGGGGGAGTTCGAACACCGGGGAGCTGTTTTTT.